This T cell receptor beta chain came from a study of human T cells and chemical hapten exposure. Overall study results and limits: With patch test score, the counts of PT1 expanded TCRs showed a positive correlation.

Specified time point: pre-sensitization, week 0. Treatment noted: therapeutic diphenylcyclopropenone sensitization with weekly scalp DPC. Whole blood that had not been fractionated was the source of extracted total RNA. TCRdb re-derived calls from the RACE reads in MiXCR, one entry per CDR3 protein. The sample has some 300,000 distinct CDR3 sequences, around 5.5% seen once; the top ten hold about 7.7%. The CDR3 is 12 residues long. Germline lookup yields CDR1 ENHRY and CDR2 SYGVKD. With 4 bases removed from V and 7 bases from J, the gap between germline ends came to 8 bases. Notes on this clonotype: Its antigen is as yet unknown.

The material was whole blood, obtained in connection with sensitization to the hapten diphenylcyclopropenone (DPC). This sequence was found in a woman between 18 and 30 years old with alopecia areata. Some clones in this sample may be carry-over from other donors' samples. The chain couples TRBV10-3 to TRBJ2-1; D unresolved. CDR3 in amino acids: CAISALDNEQFF. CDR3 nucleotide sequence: TGTGCCATCAGTGCTCTAGATAATGAGCAGTTCTTC.